The 13 T cell receptor beta chains below all came from one sample that was sequenced in a study of shared clonotypes between healthy human individuals. Libraries were prepared by immunoSEQ multiplex PCR; TCRdb keeps only in-frame clonotypes and omits some of them. The data show roughly 2,000,000 clones, about 95% seen once. Naive-designated CD8 cells lacked CD45RO, were positively enriched for CCR7, and omitted terminally differentiated effector memory CD45RA+ cells. The specimen sequenced was naive CD8+ T cells sorted from blood. These receptor sequences come from a man aged 18 to 29 in good health.

This chain joins TRBV10-2 and TRBJ2-5; D gene uncertain. Trimming pared 6 bases from V and 3 bases from J, leaving 5 bases between. CDR1 and CDR2 (germline): WSHSY, SAAADI. The CDR3 extends over 11 amino acids. The CDR3 DNA reads as TGCGCCAGCAGCGCCGAAGAGACCCAGTACTTC. This sequence encodes CASSAEETQYF.

The CDR3 loop reads CASSQGGGTPNTEAFF. The CDR3 DNA reads as TGCGCCAGCAGCCAAGGGGGGGGGACGCCCAACACTGAAGCTTTCTTT. This chain uses TRBV4-1 with TRBJ1-1; perhaps TRBD1 as D (5 bases). Germline lookup yields CDR1 MGHRA and CDR2 YSYEKL. Trimming stripped 1 base from V and 2 bases from J, with 14 bases between. The CDR3 consists of 16 residues.

The CDR3 reads CASAERASGSYEQFF. As DNA, the CDR3 is TGCGCCAGCGCAGAGCGGGCTAGCGGGAGCTATGAGCAGTTCTTC. The chain carries TRBV4-1 and TRBJ2-1; 10 bases align to TRBD2. Germline trimming cut 8 bases from V and 8 bases from J; bases unmatched to any gene: 12. The CDR3 has 15 residues. Germline V CDR1 and CDR2: MGHRA, YSYEKL.

The genes are TRBV2 and TRBJ1-2; D is unclear. V was cut by 5 bases and J by 2 bases, with 21 bases left in between. The CDR3 is 17 amino acids. The germline V gene encodes CDR1 SNHLY and CDR2 FYNNEI. The CDR3 region is CASSPPLGSEVNYGYTF. In DNA form, the CDR3 reads TGTGCCAGCAGTCCCCCCCTAGGGTCGGAGGTCAACTATGGCTACACCTTC.

V usage is TRBV11-2 and J usage is TRBJ2-7; maybe TRBD2 (5 bases). V gave up 5 bases and J gave up 4 bases, with 9 bases separating them. Germline V gives CDR1 SGHAT, CDR2 FQNNGV. The CDR3 covers 12 residues. CDR3 amino acids: CASSDRTYEQYF. Here the CDR3 DNA reads TGTGCCAGCAGCGACCGGACTTACGAGCAGTACTTC.

The chain joins TRBV27 to TRBJ2-7, with D unclear. The V gene lost 5 bases and the J gene lost 3 bases, with 11 bases spanning the gap. The CDR3 length is 13 residues. Germline V gene lookup returns CDR1 MNHEY and CDR2 SMNVEV (reference sequence). This CDR3 reads CASSLFIDYEQYF. The CDR3 region has the DNA TGTGCCAGCAGTCTATTTATCGACTACGAGCAGTACTTC.

To note about this clone: The same CDR3 also results from other DNA sequences found in this sample. V and J are TRBV6-5 and TRBJ2-7, with 9 bases matching TRBD1. V dropped 0 bases and J dropped 3; count of bases not matched to a gene: 0. CDR1 and CDR2 (germline): MNHEY, SVGAGI. The CDR3 length is 14 residues. Here the CDR3 reads CASSYSTGGYEQYF. DNA for the CDR3: TGTGCCAGCAGTTACTCGACAGGGGGCTACGAGCAGTACTTC.

The rearrangement links TRBV30 to TRBJ2-3; 10 bases line up with TRBD2. The germline V gene has CDR1 GTSNPN and CDR2 SVGIG (reference sequence). The V and J ends lost 5 bases and 5 bases, in that order; junction bases with no gene match: 10. This CDR3 comprises 15 residues. The CDR3 DNA follows: TGTGCCTGGGCCTGGACTAGCGGCTTTGGAGATACGCAGTATTTT. Its protein product is CAWAWTSGFGDTQYF. Complete variable domain (other parts from reference TRBV30 and TRBJ2-3): SQTIHQWPATLVQPVGSPLSLECTVEGTSNPNLYWYRQAAGRGLQLLFYSVGIGQISSEVPQNLSASRPQDRQFILSSKKLLLSDSGFYLCAWAWTSGFGDTQYFGPGTRLTVL.

The chain is built from TRBV4-2 and TRBJ2-2; D not certain. The length of the CDR3 is 15 residues. CDR1 is LGHNA, CDR2 YNFKEQ, per germline. Between the trimmed V and J ends, which lost 0 bases and 2 bases, there was a span of 7 bases. CDR3 residues: CASSQETPNTGELFF. CDR3 nucleotide sequence: TGTGCCAGCAGCCAAGAGACACCTAACACCGGGGAGCTGTTTTTT.

The chain has TRBV4-1 and TRBJ2-7; 8 nucleotides align to TRBD1. V lost 5 bases, J lost 5 bases, and 8 bases stayed unmatched. The germline V gene has CDR1 MGHRA and CDR2 YSYEKL. The CDR3 length is 14 residues. The CDR3 protein is CASSYPGQADEQYF. The CDR3 bases are TGCGCCAGCAGCTACCCGGGACAGGCGGACGAGCAGTACTTC.

The V gene is TRBV11-3, the J gene TRBJ2-2; D ambiguous. V was pared by 3 bases and J by 3 bases, with 5 bases between. The CDR3 runs to 13 residues. CDR1 is SGHNT, CDR2 YENEEA, per germline. In DNA, the CDR3 is TGTGCCAGCAGCTTCGAGGACACCGGGGAGCTGTTTTTT. Protein: CASSFEDTGELFF.

A word on this clone: The junction departs from the called germline gene at one end, perhaps through a read error. The J gene is TRBJ2-7, the V gene TRBV11-2; 9 positions match TRBD2. The CDR3 sequence is 16 residues long. Germline loops: CDR1 SGHAT, CDR2 FQNNGV. The DNA for the CDR3 is TGTGCCAGCAGCTTAGATGGAGCGGGAGGCTCCCACGAGCAGTACTTC. It specifies CASSLDGAGGSHEQYF. Filled out from reference TRBV11-2 and TRBJ2-7, the complete variable domain reads EAGVAQSPRYKIIEKRQSVAFWCNPISGHATLYWYQQILGQGPKLLIQFQNNGVVDDSQLPKDRFSAERLKGVDSTLKIQPAKLEDSAVYLCASSLDGAGGSHEQYFGPGTRLTVT.

J is TRBJ2-3 and V is TRBV7-2; the D call may be TRBD1 or TRBD2 (6 bases each). CDR3 length: 15 amino acids. V was pared by 4 bases and J by 2 bases, with 13 bases between. Germline CDR1 reads SGHTA; CDR2 reads FQGNSA. As DNA, the CDR3 is TGTGCCAGCAGCTATCCGGGGGCCCCCACAGATACGCAGTATTTT. Amino acid sequence: CASSYPGAPTDTQYF.